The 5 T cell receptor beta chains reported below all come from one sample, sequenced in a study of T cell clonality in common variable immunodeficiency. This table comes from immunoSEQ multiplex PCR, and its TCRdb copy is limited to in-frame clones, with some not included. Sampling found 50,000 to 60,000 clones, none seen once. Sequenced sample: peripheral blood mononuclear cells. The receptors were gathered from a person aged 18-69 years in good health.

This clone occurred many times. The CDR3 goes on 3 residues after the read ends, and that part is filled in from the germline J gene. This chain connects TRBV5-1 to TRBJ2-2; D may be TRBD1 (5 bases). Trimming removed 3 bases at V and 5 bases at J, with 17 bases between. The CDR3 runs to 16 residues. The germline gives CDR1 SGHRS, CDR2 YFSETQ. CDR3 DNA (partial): TGCGCCAGCAGCTCGACAGTCACTTTATTAACCGGGGAG. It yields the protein CASSSTVTLLTGE. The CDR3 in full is CASSSTVTLLTGELFF.

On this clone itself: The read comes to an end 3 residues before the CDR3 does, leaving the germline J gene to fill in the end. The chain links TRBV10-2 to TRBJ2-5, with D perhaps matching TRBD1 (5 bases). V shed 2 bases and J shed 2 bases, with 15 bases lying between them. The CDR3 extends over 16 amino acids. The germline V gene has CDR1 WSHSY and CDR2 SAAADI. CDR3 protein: CASSENRRTPQETQYF. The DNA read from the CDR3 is TGCGCCAGCAGTGAGAACAGGAGAACACCACAAGAGACC.

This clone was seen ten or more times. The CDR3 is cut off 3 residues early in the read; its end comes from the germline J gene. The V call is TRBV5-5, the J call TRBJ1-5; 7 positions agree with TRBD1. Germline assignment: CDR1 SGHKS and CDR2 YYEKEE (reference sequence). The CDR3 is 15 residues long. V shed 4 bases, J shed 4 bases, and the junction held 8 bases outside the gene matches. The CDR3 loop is CASSAATGINQPQHF. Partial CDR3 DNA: TGTGCCAGCAGCGCCGCGACAGGGATTAATCAGCCC.

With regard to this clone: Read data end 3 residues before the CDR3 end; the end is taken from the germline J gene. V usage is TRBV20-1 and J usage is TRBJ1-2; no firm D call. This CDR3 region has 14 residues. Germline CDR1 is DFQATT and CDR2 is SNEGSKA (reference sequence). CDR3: CSARDPMGNQPYTF. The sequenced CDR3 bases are TGCAGTGCTAGAGATCCGATGGGCAATCAGCCC.

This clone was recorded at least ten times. The CDR3 loop reads CSARVAGVYNEQFF. Partial CDR3 DNA: TGCAGTGCTAGAGTTGCGGGGGTGTACAATGAG. This chain links TRBV20-1 with TRBJ2-1, with 7 bases that match TRBD2. The read ends 3 residues early relative to the CDR3; the germline J gene fills the gap. V dropped 1 base and J dropped 4; count of bases not matched to a gene: 4. This CDR3 has 14 residues. CDR1 and CDR2 from the germline V gene are DFQATT and SNEGSKA (reference sequence).